The T cell receptor (beta chain) described here comes from a study of T cells after yellow fever vaccination. For the study at large: Each low-cell-number fraction was prepared by means of SMART-Seq v4 Ultra Low Input.

Study observations and caveats: Peak timing came faster in the weaker secondary response, day 5 versus 15. The presence of abundant clonotypes contaminating from the bulk population was possible in FACS-sorted repertoires.

Conversion of TCR transcripts into cDNA relied on 5'RACE template switching, which added a universal primer site and UMIs. One entry per CDR3 protein results from TCRdb running MiXCR on the 5' RACE reads. The sample records 300,000 to 350,000 distinct CDR3 sequences, 3% to 4.5% being singletons. Germline loops: CDR1 SGHTA, CDR2 FQGNSA. The V gene lost 3 bases and the J gene lost 0 bases, with 7 bases spanning the gap. This CDR3 is built from 14 residues. Ten or more counts support this clonotype. Its antigen is unidentified. V and J are TRBV7-2 and TRBJ2-3; D unresolved. The source is a man aged 18 to 35 who received the YFV17D yellow fever vaccine. Material: PBMCs, obtained 5 days after the yellow fever booster vaccination. The CDR3 DNA reads TGTGCCAGCAGCTTGAGGCTGAGCACAGATACGCAGTATTTT. It is translated as CASSLRLSTDTQYF.